Following are 31 T cell receptor beta chains from one sample sequenced in a study of PD-1 blockade in classical Hodgkin lymphoma. Profiling relied on immunoSEQ multiplex PCR, and the TCRdb table lists in-frame clones only, not all of them. The repertoire holds some 70,000 clones, with roughly 93% as singletons. The time point here: newly diagnosed, previously untreated cHL patient sample. Sequenced input: peripheral blood mononuclear cells (PBMCs). Receptors were obtained from a human donor with classical Hodgkin lymphoma.

V gene TRBV28 combines with J gene TRBJ2-4; 7 positions agree with TRBD2. The CDR3 covers 15 residues. V lost 6 bases and J lost 8; bases outside the gene matches: 13. From germline, CDR1 is MDHEN and CDR2 SYDVKM. As DNA, the CDR3 is TGTGCCAGCAGATCACCCCGCGGGGGTGTTGACATTCAGTACTTC. This encodes CASRSPRGGVDIQYF.

About this clone: Within the sample, other DNA sequences also encode this same CDR3. This chain uses TRBV27 with TRBJ1-2, with 7 bases identical to TRBD1. Germline V gene lookup returns CDR1 MNHEY and CDR2 SMNVEV (reference sequence). The CDR3 sequence is 13 residues long. With 9 bases clipped from V and 2 bases from J, the junction kept 6 bases outside the gene matches. The CDR3, as DNA: TGTGCCAGTAGCCCACAGGGGAACTATGGCTACACCTTC. Protein sequence: CASSPQGNYGYTF.

The rearrangement uses TRBV18 and TRBJ2-1; 12 bases are a match to TRBD2. Trimming cost V 5 bases and J 5 bases; bases outside gene matches: 7. In germline, CDR1 is KGHSH, CDR2 LQKENI. This CDR3 has 16 residues. The CDR3 sequence: CASSIPGLAGNNEQFF. CDR3 DNA sequence: TGTGCCAGCTCAATTCCGGGACTAGCGGGTAACAATGAGCAGTTCTTC. The full variable domain, in which reference TRBV18 and TRBJ2-1 provide the parts outside the CDR3, is NAGVMQNPRHLVRRRGQEARLRCSPMKGHSHVYWYRQLPEEGLKFMVYLQKENIIDESGMPKERFSAEFPKEGPSILRIQQVVRGDSAAYFCASSIPGLAGNNEQFFGPGTRLTVL.

The rearrangement joins TRBV13 to TRBJ2-3, with D possibly matching TRBD2 (6 bases). Trimming took off 5 bases at V and 4 bases at J, with 10 bases between the two ends. Germline CDR1 and CDR2: PRHDT and FYEKMQ (reference sequence). The CDR3 totals 13 residues. CDR3 nucleotides: TGTGCCAGCAGCGCCGGAGGGGCAGATACGCAGTATTTT. It encodes CASSAGGADTQYF. Full variable domain (remainder filled in from reference TRBV13 and TRBJ2-3): AAGVIQSPRHLIKEKRETATLKCYPIPRHDTVYWYQQGPGQDPQFLISFYEKMQSDKGSIPDRFSAQQFSDYHSELNMSSLELGDSALYFCASSAGGADTQYFGPGTRLTVL.

The rearrangement uses TRBV5-4 and TRBJ2-1; 7 bases align to TRBD2. The germline CDR1 and CDR2 sequences are SGHNT and YYREEE (reference sequence). The junction had 3 bases not matched to a gene; V was cut back by 3 bases and J by 3 bases. The CDR3 runs to 14 residues. CDR3 nucleotides: TGTGCCAGCAGCTCCCGGGACTACTACAATGAGCAGTTCTTC. Translation gives CASSSRDYYNEQFF.

The chain carries TRBV29-1 and TRBJ2-6; D uncertain. Trimming cost V 3 bases and J 2 bases, with 8 bases left between them. The CDR3 totals 14 residues. Per the germline V gene, CDR1 is SQVTM and CDR2 is ANQGSEA. The CDR3 sequence is CSVDSGAGANVLTF. CDR3 coding DNA: TGCAGCGTTGATTCTGGGGCTGGGGCCAACGTCCTGACTTTC.

The chain links TRBV30 to TRBJ2-3; tentative D call: TRBD2 (5 bases). CDR1 and CDR2 (germline): GTSNPN, SVGIG (reference sequence). This CDR3 is 13 amino acids long. Deletions cut 0 bases from V and 11 bases from J, with 15 bases between. CDR3 in DNA: TGTGCCTGGAGTGTAAGCGGCCCGCACGGGCAGTATTTT. Its protein product is CAWSVSGPHGQYF.

This chain connects TRBV6-4 to TRBJ2-1, with 8 bases fitting TRBD2. This CDR3 is 16 amino acids long. Trimming removed 5 bases from V and 1 base from J; junction bases left unmatched: 7. Germline V CDR1 and CDR2: MRHNA, SNTAGT. CDR3 in amino acids: CASSSFGTSSYNEQFF. The DNA of the CDR3 is TGTGCCAGCAGTTCTTTTGGGACTAGTTCCTACAATGAGCAGTTCTTC.

A few counts support this clone. This same CDR3 is encoded by further DNA sequences in the sample. CDR3 sequence: CASSAGTGNTEAFF. The CDR3 DNA is TGTGCCAGCTCAGCCGGGACAGGGAACACTGAAGCTTTCTTT. The chain employs TRBV18 and TRBJ1-1; 8 bases are shared with TRBD1. Per germline, CDR1 KGHSH and CDR2 LQKENI. CDR3 length: 14 residues. J gave up 1 base and V 5 bases, and 3 bases lay outside the gene matches.

This chain links TRBV9 with TRBJ1-5; D gene uncertain. CDR1 is SGDLS, CDR2 YYNGEE, per germline. V was pared by 0 bases and J by 4 bases, with 11 bases between. The CDR3 is 15 residues long. The CDR3 is CASSVDEARNQPQHF. CDR3 coding DNA: TGTGCCAGCAGCGTAGATGAGGCCCGAAATCAGCCCCAGCATTTT.

This chain joins TRBV12-5 and TRBJ2-3; the D is unclear. Germline lookup yields CDR1 LGHNT and CDR2 FRNRAP. The CDR3 runs to 15 residues. The V gene lost 6 bases and the J gene lost 1 base, with 14 bases spanning the gap. CDR3 protein: CASGPIPRGTDTQYF. The DNA of the CDR3 is TGTGCTAGTGGCCCAATACCTAGGGGCACAGATACGCAGTATTTT.

The chain couples TRBV11-2 to TRBJ1-2; TRBD1 is a possible D gene (6 bases). V dropped 3 bases and J dropped 0 bases, with 8 bases sitting between them. Germline lookup yields CDR1 SGHAT and CDR2 FQNNGV. The CDR3 totals 14 residues. The CDR3 spells CASSLDSANYGYTF. CDR3 coding DNA: TGTGCCAGCAGCTTGGACAGTGCTAACTATGGCTACACCTTC.

The chain combines TRBV30 with TRBJ2-1; D is unresolved. CDR1 and CDR2 (germline): GTSNPN, SVGIG (reference sequence). CDR3 size: 14 residues. V dropped 4 bases and J dropped 0 bases, with 10 bases sitting between them. This CDR3 reads CAWKIQASYNEQFF. DNA of the CDR3: TGTGCCTGGAAAATCCAGGCCTCCTACAATGAGCAGTTCTTC. The full variable domain, rest sourced from reference TRBV30 and TRBJ2-1, is SQTIHQWPATLVQPVGSPLSLECTVEGTSNPNLYWYRQAAGRGLQLLFYSVGIGQISSEVPQNLSASRPQDRQFILSSKKLLLSDSGFYLCAWKIQASYNEQFFGPGTRLTVL.

The chain employs TRBV11-2 and TRBJ2-7; TRBD1 or TRBD2 may be the D gene (5 bases each). The CDR3 spans 15 residues. With 3 bases removed from V and 2 bases from J, the gap between germline ends came to 14 bases. The germline CDR1 and CDR2 sequences are SGHAT and FQNNGV. The CDR3 nucleotides are TGTGCCAGCAGCTTCTCCGGGACGTACGCCTACGAGCAGTACTTC. As protein: CASSFSGTYAYEQYF.

This clone has a single count. The rearrangement uses TRBV27 and TRBJ2-3; 13 nucleotides align to TRBD2. V was pared by 1 base and J by 4 bases, with 2 bases of the junction left unmatched. Germline lookup yields CDR1 MNHEY and CDR2 SMNVEV (reference sequence). This CDR3 comprises 16 residues. CDR3 sequence: CASSLWGTSGADTQYF. CDR3 nucleotides: TGTGCCAGCAGTTTATGGGGGACTAGCGGGGCAGATACGCAGTATTTT.

This sequence joins TRBV28 and TRBJ1-1; a possible D gene is TRBD1 (6 bases). V lost 3 bases, J lost 4 bases, and 15 bases lay in between. This CDR3 region has 15 residues. The V gene's germline CDR1 is MDHEN and CDR2 SYDVKM. Here the CDR3 DNA reads TGTGCCAGCAGTTTGTGGCACAGGGACGTCACTGAAGCTTTCTTT. Translating gives CASSLWHRDVTEAFF.

DNA for the CDR3: TGCGCCAGCAGCTTGTCGGGGCCCTCCTACAATGAGCAGTTCTTC. Translation gives CASSLSGPSYNEQFF. The V gene is TRBV5-1, the J gene TRBJ2-1; possibly TRBD1 or TRBD2 for D (5 bases each). Germline V gene sequence: CDR1 SGHRS, CDR2 YFSETQ. V gave up 1 base and J gave up 0 bases, with 8 bases separating them. CDR3 length: 15 residues.

The chain's CDR3 is CASSSTVGTEAFF. The CDR3, as DNA: TGTGCCAGCAGTTCGACGGTGGGCACTGAAGCTTTCTTT. This chain joins TRBV28 and TRBJ1-1; D unresolved. V shed 4 bases and J shed 4 bases, with 10 bases lying between them. The length of the CDR3 is 13 residues. Germline lookup yields CDR1 MDHEN and CDR2 SYDVKM.

In this sample, this clone turned up a few times. The chain uses TRBV5-1 and TRBJ1-5; D may be TRBD1 (6 bases). Germline lookup yields CDR1 SGHRS and CDR2 YFSETQ. The CDR3 has 15 amino acids. V was pared by 1 base and J by 5 bases, with 13 bases between. CDR3 DNA: TGCGCCAGCAGCTTGAGTAACAGGGAGGATCAGCCCCAGCATTTT. It yields the protein CASSLSNREDQPQHF.

The gene calls are TRBV19 and TRBJ1-2; TRBD1 matches 9 bases. Trimming removed 6 bases from V and 8 bases from J; junction bases left unmatched: 10. Germline assignment: CDR1 LNHDA and CDR2 SQIVND (reference sequence). The CDR3 contains 14 residues. The CDR3 loop reads CASRADRGVAGYTF. For the CDR3, the DNA is TGTGCCAGTAGAGCAGACAGGGGGGTTGCAGGCTACACCTTC.

The rearrangement links TRBV21-1 to TRBJ2-7; TRBD1 is the table's D call and was not checked against the DNA. TRBV21-1 constitutes a pseudogene. The CDR3 is 15 residues long. CDR3 DNA: TGTGCCAGCAGCAAAGCGGCCAGGGACAGCTACGAGCAGTACTTC. Translated, it gives CASSKAARDSYEQYF.

CDR3 nucleotide sequence: TGTGCCAGCAGTTACTCGAGGGGGGCGCGAGGCTACACCTTC. This translates into CASSYSRGARGYTF. The chain couples TRBV6-6 to TRBJ1-2, with D perhaps TRBD1 (6 bases). Trimming removed 0 bases at V and 8 bases at J, with 13 bases between. CDR3 length equals 14 residues. Germline V gene sequence: CDR1 MNHNY, CDR2 SVGAGI (reference sequence).

CDR3 residues: CASSASRGADTQYF. The CDR3 DNA is TGTGCCAGCAGCGCCAGCCGCGGGGCAGATACGCAGTATTTT. The V call is TRBV11-2, the J call TRBJ2-3, with a weak D call TRBD2 (6 bases). The CDR3 is 14 residues long. The V gene lost 5 bases and the J gene lost 4 bases, with 13 bases spanning the gap. Germline CDR1 is SGHAT and CDR2 is FQNNGV.

V is TRBV7-6 and J is TRBJ2-6; 7 bases map to TRBD1. Trimming cost V 5 bases and J 0 bases; bases outside gene matches: 7. Germline loops: CDR1 SGHVS, CDR2 FNYEAQ. The CDR3 is 17 amino acids. This chain's CDR3 is CASSVYRGSSGANVLTF. The CDR3 DNA follows: TGTGCCAGCAGCGTTTACAGGGGCAGCTCTGGGGCCAACGTCCTGACTTTC.

The chain links TRBV28 to TRBJ1-2, with unresolved D. The germline CDR1 and CDR2 sequences are MDHEN and SYDVKM. The CDR3 consists of 12 residues. Trimming cost V 7 bases and J 2 bases, with 8 bases left between them. The CDR3 DNA sequence: TGTGCCAGCAAATCACGGAACTATGGCTACACCTTC. The encoded protein is CASKSRNYGYTF.

The table lists this clone with a few counts. The chain joins TRBV2 to TRBJ2-1; D unresolved. The CDR3 has 12 residues. V was clipped by 0 bases and J by 11 bases, with 8 bases between them. Germline CDR1 is SNHLY and CDR2 is FYNNEI. The CDR3 nucleotides are TGTGCCAGCAGTGAAGCGGAAAGAAAGCAGTTCTTC. It codes for CASSEAERKQFF.

The chain recombines TRBV7-8 with TRBJ1-4, with D unclear. Germline values: CDR1 SGHVS, CDR2 FQNEAQ. Trimming removed 8 bases from V and 5 bases from J, with 6 bases in between. This CDR3 has 11 amino acids. As DNA, the CDR3 is TGTGCCAGCGGAGGGAATGAAAAACTGTTTTTT. Its protein is CASGGNEKLFF. The full variable domain, completed using reference TRBV7-8 and TRBJ1-4, is GAGVSQSPRYKVAKRGQDVALRCDPISGHVSLFWYQQALGQGPEFLTYFQNEAQLDKSGLPSDRFFAERPEGSVSTLKIQRTQQEDSAVYLCASGGNEKLFFGSGTQLSVL.

This chain connects TRBV28 to TRBJ2-1; D not certain. CDR1 is MDHEN, CDR2 SYDVKM, per germline. V lost 4 bases to trimming and J lost 9 bases, with 19 bases between them. The CDR3 length is 15 residues. The CDR3 DNA reads as TGTGCCAGCAGTTCCCGGTCCCACGAACCCGGTGAGCAGTTCTTC. Amino acids: CASSSRSHEPGEQFF. The full variable domain, its missing parts supplied by reference TRBV28 and TRBJ2-1, is DVKVTQSSRYLVKRTGEKVFLECVQDMDHENMFWYRQDPGLGLRLIYFSYDVKMKEKGDIPEGYSVSREKKERFSLILESASTNQTSMYLCASSSRSHEPGEQFFGPGTRLTVL.

This clone was picked up one time. V gene TRBV18 combines with J gene TRBJ2-3; 9 positions agree with TRBD2. The CDR3 sequence is 17 residues long. V lost 3 bases to trimming and J lost 5 bases; unmatched junction nucleotides: 12. Germline V gene lookup returns CDR1 KGHSH and CDR2 LQKENI. The CDR3 DNA is TGTGCCAGCTCACCCCAGGGGCTAGCGGGAATCCAAGATACGCAGTATTTT. This gives the protein CASSPQGLAGIQDTQYF.

The chain recombines TRBV18 with TRBJ2-7, with TRBD1 matching over 7 bases. V lost 2 bases to trimming and J lost 2 bases; unmatched junction nucleotides: 3. This CDR3 has 14 residues. CDR1 and CDR2 from the germline V gene are KGHSH and LQKENI. CDR3 loop: CASSPRQGPYEQYF. CDR3 DNA sequence: TGTGCCAGCTCACCAAGACAGGGCCCCTACGAGCAGTACTTC.

The rearrangement uses TRBV27 and TRBJ2-7, with 14 bases aligning to TRBD2. V lost 5 bases to trimming and J lost 3 bases; unmatched junction nucleotides: 18. The CDR3 loop spans 20 amino acids. Germline loops: CDR1 MNHEY, CDR2 SMNVEV (reference sequence). CDR3 region: CASSQNQFGLAGGLDYEQYF. DNA for the CDR3: TGTGCCAGCAGTCAAAACCAATTCGGACTAGCGGGGGGCCTAGACTACGAGCAGTACTTC.